The 23 T cell receptor beta chains listed next were all sequenced from one sample in a study of T cell responses to AZD1222 COVID-19 vaccine. Only in-frame clones appear in the TCRdb table, and some are missing; sequencing was by immunoSEQ multiplex PCR. Of 75,000 to 90,000 clones in the sample, about nine tenths are singletons; the top ten hold 2% to 3%. Sequenced material: peripheral blood, taken on day 0 of AZD1222 vaccination. The receptors derive from an adult in good health.

The rearrangement joins TRBV28 to TRBJ1-2, with D unresolved. Trimming shortened V by 3 bases and J by 5 bases, and 13 bases separated the two germline ends. The CDR3 extends over 14 amino acids. Germline loops: CDR1 MDHEN, CDR2 SYDVKM. The CDR3 sequence is CASSLVTRAYGYTF. CDR3 bases: TGTGCCAGCAGTTTGGTAACAAGAGCTTATGGCTACACCTTC.

This rearrangement joins TRBV3-1 (or the pseudogene TRBV3-2) to TRBJ1-3, with 8 bases aligning to TRBD1. Unmatched junction bases numbered 17, after V lost 3 bases and J lost 1 base. Germline V gives CDR1 LGHDT, CDR2 YNNKEL (reference sequence). CDR3 length: 20 amino acids. The CDR3 DNA sequence: TGTGCCAGCAGCCAGACCGAACCGGGACAGGCTTTCCTATCTGGAAACACCATATATTTT. Amino acids: CASSQTEPGQAFLSGNTIYF.

This chain joins TRBV18 and TRBJ1-4; 7 positions match TRBD1. CDR3 length: 13 amino acids. The V segment lost 10 bases and the J segment 1 base; nucleotides outside the gene matches: 3. Per the germline V gene, CDR1 is KGHSH and CDR2 is LQKENI. The CDR3: CATYRGTNEKLFF. The CDR3 DNA reads as TGTGCCACCTACAGGGGAACTAATGAAAAACTGTTTTTT.

The V and J genes are TRBV2 and TRBJ1-5, with 7 positions matching TRBD1. Germline V gene lookup returns CDR1 SNHLY and CDR2 FYNNEI. CDR3 length: 14 amino acids. After removal of 8 bases from V and 0 bases from J, the junction contained 4 bases not matched to a gene. Written as DNA, the CDR3 is TGTGCCAGCGTAAGGACAGGTAGCAATCAGCCCCAGCATTTT. Its protein product is CASVRTGSNQPQHF.

The sample holds a few counts of this clone. V is TRBV27 and J is TRBJ1-1; D unresolved. The CDR3 runs to 14 residues. The germline gives CDR1 MNHEY, CDR2 SMNVEV (reference sequence). V was clipped by 3 bases and J by 2 bases, with 10 bases between them. In DNA, the CDR3 is TGTGCCAGCAGTTTTCGGTCTCCAAACACTGAAGCTTTCTTT. Its translation is CASSFRSPNTEAFF.

The genes are TRBV10-3 and TRBJ1-2, with 7 bases that match TRBD1. With 3 bases clipped from V and 4 bases from J, the junction kept 8 bases outside the gene matches. This CDR3 has 15 residues. The germline V gene encodes CDR1 ENHRY and CDR2 SYGVKD. CDR3 protein: CAISETEAGGYGYTF. The CDR3, as DNA: TGTGCCATCAGTGAAACCGAGGCAGGGGGCTATGGCTACACCTTC.

The J gene is TRBJ2-2, the V gene TRBV24-1, with D maybe TRBD1 (5 bases). This CDR3 has 14 residues. CDR1 and CDR2 (germline): KGHDR, SFDVKD. Trimming took 5 bases from V and 4 from J, leaving 10 bases between them. In DNA, the CDR3 is TGTGCCACCAGTGGGCAGGGTCCCACCGGGGAGCTGTTTTTT. It is translated as CATSGQGPTGELFF.

The CDR3 DNA sequence: TGTGCCAGCAGGAGGGGACAGGGGTTACCCCAGCATTTT. This gives the protein CASRRGQGLPQHF. The chain joins TRBV2 to TRBJ1-5; 10 bases match TRBD1. In germline, CDR1 is SNHLY, CDR2 FYNNEI. The length of the CDR3 is 13 residues. V lost 6 bases, J lost 10 bases, and 6 bases stayed unmatched. Looking up the rest from reference TRBV2 and TRBJ1-5 gives the full variable domain: EPEVTQTPSHQVTQMGQEVILRCVPISNHLYFYWYRQILGQKVEFLVSFYNNEISEKSEIFDDQFSVERPDGSNFTLKIRSTKLEDSAMYFCASRRGQGLPQHFGDGTRLSIL.

CDR3 DNA sequence: TGTGCCAGCAGCACCACAGGGGCCCAGGGCTATGGCTACACCTTC. It specifies CASSTTGAQGYGYTF. The V call is TRBV5-8, the J call TRBJ1-2, with TRBD1 matching over 7 bases. Per germline, CDR1 SGHTS and CDR2 YDEGEE. The V segment lost 4 bases and the J segment 4 bases; nucleotides outside the gene matches: 10. This CDR3 is built from 15 residues.

The V gene is TRBV19, the J gene TRBJ2-1; 9 nucleotides match TRBD1. The CDR3 has 15 amino acids. With V trimmed by 7 bases and J by 5 bases, 9 bases remained unmatched. CDR1 is LNHDA, CDR2 SQIVND, per germline (reference sequence). In nucleotides, the CDR3 is TGTGCCAGTACTCATACAGGGGGCCGAAACAATGAGCAGTTCTTC. It yields the protein CASTHTGGRNNEQFF.

The rearrangement links TRBV7-2 to TRBJ1-1; 10 bases are shared with TRBD1. CDR3 length: 14 amino acids. V shed 5 bases and J 11 bases; nucleotides not matched to a gene: 11. Germline-derived CDR1 and CDR2 are SGHTA and FQGNSA. DNA for the CDR3: TGTGCCAGCAGCCGGGACAGGGGAGCCGAAGGGGCTTTCTTT. Amino acid sequence: CASSRDRGAEGAFF. Filled out from reference TRBV7-2 and TRBJ1-1, the complete variable domain reads GAGVSQSPSNKVTEKGKDVELRCDPISGHTALYWYRQSLGQGLEFLIYFQGNSAPDKSGLPSDRFSAERTGGSVSTLTIQRTQQEDSAVYLCASSRDRGAEGAFFGQGTRLTVV.

The chain has TRBV3-1 (or the pseudogene TRBV3-2) and TRBJ2-1; 9 positions match TRBD2. Germline V CDR1 and CDR2: LGHDT, YNNKEL (reference sequence). This CDR3 is built from 16 residues. J gave up 0 bases and V 2 bases, and 2 bases lay outside the gene matches. CDR3 coding DNA: TGTGCCAGCAGCCAAACTAGCGGGTCCTCCTACAATGAGCAGTTCTTC. Translation gives CASSQTSGSSYNEQFF.

This clone was counted once. The V gene is TRBV18, the J gene TRBJ2-5; D gene ambiguous. Germline V lookup: CDR1 KGHSH, CDR2 LQKENI. V was cut by 0 bases and J by 1 base, with 12 bases left in between. The CDR3 loop spans 16 amino acids. The CDR3 loop is CASSPPAELAQETQYF. The CDR3 coding sequence is TGTGCCAGCTCACCACCCGCCGAGCTGGCCCAAGAGACCCAGTACTTC.

The chain joins TRBV19 to TRBJ1-1; D is unclear. Trimming left V 6 bases short and J 2 bases short, with 4 bases between. There are 11 residues in the CDR3. Germline CDR1 and CDR2: LNHDA and SQIVND (reference sequence). DNA of the CDR3: TGTGCCAGTAGGAGCAACACTGAAGCTTTCTTT. The encoded protein is CASRSNTEAFF.

A few counts support this clone. The V call is TRBV6-2 or TRBV6-3, the J call TRBJ1-1; D is unclear. The V gene lost 3 bases and the J gene lost 0 bases, with 8 bases spanning the gap. The CDR3 is 14 amino acids. Per germline, CDR1 MNHEY and CDR2 SVGEGT. Here the CDR3 reads CASSYLTVNTEAFF. For the CDR3, the DNA is TGTGCCAGCAGTTATCTCACGGTGAACACTGAAGCTTTCTTT.

The rearrangement joins TRBV19 to TRBJ1-3; the match to TRBD1 covers 9 bases. The germline V gene encodes CDR1 LNHDA and CDR2 SQIVND (reference sequence). V lost 5 bases, J lost 0 bases, and 8 bases stayed unmatched. CDR3 size: 17 residues. The CDR3 is CASSFGQGRYSGNTIYF. Here the CDR3 DNA reads TGTGCCAGTAGTTTCGGACAGGGGAGGTACTCTGGAAACACCATATATTTT.

J is TRBJ2-2 and V is TRBV6-5; D is perhaps TRBD2 (6 bases). CDR3 length equals 15 residues. Germline CDR1 and CDR2: MNHEY and SVGAGI. The germline V and J ends were trimmed by 2 bases and 0 bases, with 7 bases remaining between them. The CDR3 region is CASSYGLTNTGELFF. CDR3 DNA sequence: TGTGCCAGCAGTTACGGACTAACGAACACCGGGGAGCTGTTTTTT.

Points on this clone: This sample also contains other DNA sequences that code for the same CDR3. The gene calls are TRBV12-3 or TRBV12-4 and TRBJ2-3; D ambiguous. The CDR3 covers 12 residues. Between the trimmed V and J ends, which lost 4 bases and 6 bases, there was a span of 8 bases. The CDR3 protein is CASSSPSDTQYF. Here the CDR3 DNA reads TGTGCCAGCAGTTCCCCCTCGGATACGCAGTATTTT.

V usage is TRBV21-1 and J usage is TRBJ2-7; the D call TRBD2 from the table was never checked on the DNA. TRBV21-1 is annotated as a pseudogene. The CDR3 has 18 residues. CDR3 sequence: CASSNGHPSRVDSYEQYF. DNA of the CDR3: TGTGCCAGCAGCAATGGGCACCCTAGCCGGGTCGACTCCTACGAGCAGTACTTC.

This chain joins TRBV27 and TRBJ2-5; tentatively, D is TRBD1 or TRBD2 (6 bases each). V was shortened by 5 bases and J by 2 bases, with 15 bases between the two germline ends. Germline-derived CDR1 and CDR2 are MNHEY and SMNVEV (reference sequence). CDR3 length: 15 amino acids. CDR3 sequence: CASSLGGLAQETQYF. CDR3 nucleotide sequence: TGTGCCAGCAGTCTAGGGGGGCTTGCTCAAGAGACCCAGTACTTC.

The chain's CDR3 is CASSFGREGRDSPLHF. The DNA for the CDR3 is TGTGCCAGCAGCTTCGGACGCGAGGGACGGGATTCACCCCTCCACTTT. V and J are TRBV7-9 and TRBJ1-6; D is possibly TRBD1 (5 bases). Germline CDR1 SEHNR, CDR2 FQNEAQ (reference sequence). The CDR3 covers 16 residues. The V and J ends lost 3 bases and 8 bases respectively, with 17 bases between them.

The chain uses TRBV6-5 and TRBJ1-1, with D possibly TRBD1 on 5 matching bases. Germline lookup yields CDR1 MNHEY and CDR2 SVGAGI. The V end was cut by 2 bases, the J end by 3 bases, with 13 bases between. This CDR3 region has 15 residues. The CDR3 DNA sequence: TGTGCCAGCAGTTACGAGTCGGGGGGTGACACTGAAGCTTTCTTT. Protein product: CASSYESGGDTEAFF.

V and J are TRBV18 and TRBJ1-3; the match to TRBD1 covers 10 bases. Per the germline V gene, CDR1 is KGHSH and CDR2 is LQKENI. The CDR3 length is 16 residues. Trimming at V came to 3 bases and at J to 2 bases, leaving 4 bases not matched to a gene. This chain's CDR3 is CASSPIGQGAGNTIYF. CDR3 DNA: TGTGCCAGCTCACCGATTGGACAGGGGGCTGGAAACACCATATATTTT. Full variable domain (remainder filled in from reference TRBV18 and TRBJ1-3): NAGVMQNPRHLVRRRGQEARLRCSPMKGHSHVYWYRQLPEEGLKFMVYLQKENIIDESGMPKERFSAEFPKEGPSILRIQQVVRGDSAAYFCASSPIGQGAGNTIYFGEGSWLTVV.